A single T cell receptor beta chain is shown here with its context. Time point: cycle 4 day 1 (C4D1), after more than five weeks of nivolumab. No patient escaped relapse after autologous stem cell transplantation, and brentuximab vedotin exposure varied. Magnetic negative selection served to purify CD4+ T cells out of PBMCs that had been thawed. The data belong to a study of PD-1 blockade in classical Hodgkin lymphoma. The germline gives CDR1 KGHSH, CDR2 LQKENI. Trimming pared 4 bases from V and 2 bases from J, leaving 9 bases between. The CDR3 length is 14 residues. The table came from immunoSEQ multiplex PCR; TCRdb's copy has only in-frame clones and leaves some out. Seen here are some 22,000 clones, around 74% observed once, and the top ten hold 0.95% to 1.5%.

This sample comprised CD4+ T cells from blood, obtained before the fourth cycle of nivolumab. The receptor's source is a human donor with classical Hodgkin lymphoma. This sequence joins TRBV18 and TRBJ1-5; D is uncertain. The CDR3, as DNA: TGTGCCAGCTCACGAAGGGCAGGCAATCAGCCCCAGCATTTT. Residues: CASSRRAGNQPQHF.